The rows below give T cell receptor beta chains drawn from one sample of a study of blood T cell repertoires in COVID-19. Libraries were prepared by immunoSEQ multiplex PCR; TCRdb keeps only in-frame clonotypes and omits some of them. The table lists over 200,000 clones, about 88% of them singletons. The source material was peripheral blood. The source is a man between 40 and 49 years old with active or convalescent COVID-19. CDR3s include the opening cysteine and the closing phenylalanine or tryptophan. Fields, in order: CDR3 protein, CDR3 DNA, clone size, V gene, D gene, J gene. The D gene is left open where the match is weak. Rows give clone size only sometimes, using once, few, many, or a class for an expanded clone.

CDR3 protein: CASSSAGSNSYEQYF; CDR3 DNA: TGTGCCAGCAGCTCCGCGGGGTCCAACTCCTACGAGCAGTACTTC; clone size: -; V gene: TRBV7-3; D gene: -; J gene: TRBJ2-7
CDR3 protein: CASSLGLGSYEQYF; CDR3 DNA: TGTGCCAGCAGCTTGGGACTGGGTTCTTACGAGCAGTACTTC; clone size: -; V gene: TRBV5-4; D gene: -; J gene: TRBJ2-7
CDR3 protein: CASTPDSRRGGAFF; CDR3 DNA: TGTGCCAGCACCCCAGACAGTAGAAGAGGCGGAGCTTTCTTT; clone size: -; V gene: TRBV28; D gene: -; J gene: TRBJ1-1
CDR3 protein: CASTSFRDRAYEQYF; CDR3 DNA: TGTGCCAGCACCTCCTTCCGGGACAGGGCCTACGAGCAGTACTTC; clone size: once; V gene: TRBV7-2; D gene: TRBD1; J gene: TRBJ2-7
CDR3 protein: CASSFQGARSTEAFF; CDR3 DNA: TGTGCCAGCAGTTTCCAGGGGGCGCGGAGCACTGAAGCTTTCTTT; clone size: -; V gene: TRBV28; D gene: TRBD1; J gene: TRBJ1-1
CDR3 protein: CASGGGRGYGYTF; CDR3 DNA: TGTGCCAGCGGAGGGGGCCGAGGCTATGGCTACACCTTC; clone size: -; V gene: TRBV2; D gene: TRBD1; J gene: TRBJ1-2
CDR3 protein: CASSYQGFNTEAFF; CDR3 DNA: TGTGCCAGCAGCTATCAGGGGTTCAACACTGAAGCTTTCTTT; clone size: -; V gene: TRBV7-2; D gene: -; J gene: TRBJ1-1
CDR3 protein: CASRTTGGANVLTF; CDR3 DNA: TGTGCCAGCAGGACAACAGGGGGGGCCAACGTCCTGACTTTC; clone size: -; V gene: TRBV27; D gene: -; J gene: TRBJ2-6
CDR3 protein: CASRGGTSGAYEQYF; CDR3 DNA: TGTGCCAGCAGGGGCGGGACTAGCGGAGCTTACGAGCAGTACTTC; clone size: -; V gene: TRBV5-4; D gene: TRBD2; J gene: TRBJ2-7
CDR3 protein: CASSRDRGEHGYTF; CDR3 DNA: TGTGCCAGCAGCCGGGACAGGGGTGAGCATGGCTACACCTTC; clone size: -; V gene: TRBV7-2; D gene: TRBD1; J gene: TRBJ1-2
CDR3 protein: CASSDGEGSYEQYF; CDR3 DNA: TGTGCCAGCAGTGATGGGGAGGGCTCCTACGAGCAGTACTTC; clone size: once; V gene: TRBV6-1; D gene: TRBD2; J gene: TRBJ2-7
CDR3 protein: CAREGDPLANYGYTF; CDR3 DNA: TGTGCCAGGGAGGGTGACCCACTTGCTAACTATGGCTACACCTTC; clone size: -; V gene: TRBV28; D gene: -; J gene: TRBJ1-2
CDR3 protein: CASLQGPSDTQYF; CDR3 DNA: TGTGCCAGCCTCCAGGGGCCCTCAGATACGCAGTATTTT; clone size: -; V gene: TRBV6-5; D gene: -; J gene: TRBJ2-3
CDR3 protein: CSVGLGQGRREKLFF; CDR3 DNA: TGCAGCGTTGGACTGGGACAGGGGCGGCGTGAAAAACTGTTTTTT; clone size: few; V gene: TRBV29-1; D gene: TRBD1; J gene: TRBJ1-4
CDR3 protein: CASSLGLPGDNEQFF; CDR3 DNA: TGCGCCAGCAGCTTGGGTCTGCCCGGGGACAATGAGCAGTTCTTC; clone size: -; V gene: TRBV5-1; D gene: -; J gene: TRBJ2-1
CDR3 protein: CASSLGTAHEQYF; CDR3 DNA: TGTGCCAGCAGTTTGGGGACTGCCCACGAGCAGTACTTC; clone size: -; V gene: TRBV27; D gene: -; J gene: TRBJ2-7
CDR3 protein: CASSQLSGGPNEQFF; CDR3 DNA: TGTGCCAGCAGCCAGCTCTCGGGAGGGCCGAATGAGCAGTTCTTC; clone size: -; V gene: TRBV27; D gene: TRBD2; J gene: TRBJ2-1
CDR3 protein: CASSQVTNTGELFF; CDR3 DNA: TGCGCCAGCAGCCAAGTTACGAACACCGGGGAGCTGTTTTTT; clone size: -; V gene: TRBV4-1; D gene: -; J gene: TRBJ2-2
CDR3 protein: CASSNSGRANRNEQFF; CDR3 DNA: TGTGCCAGCAGTAATAGCGGGAGGGCCAATAGAAATGAGCAGTTCTTC; clone size: -; V gene: TRBV27; D gene: TRBD2; J gene: TRBJ2-1
CDR3 protein: CASSRGGGGASLVETQYF; CDR3 DNA: TGTGCCAGCAGCCGAGGGGGCGGGGGGGCCTCTTTGGTAGAGACCCAGTACTTC; clone size: few; V gene: TRBV6-6; D gene: TRBD2; J gene: TRBJ2-5
CDR3 protein: CASSLVTGVGYEQYF; CDR3 DNA: TGTGCCAGCAGCTTAGTAACAGGTGTTGGCTACGAGCAGTACTTC; clone size: -; V gene: TRBV7-8; D gene: -; J gene: TRBJ2-7
CDR3 protein: CASSQRQWGRSNTEAFF; CDR3 DNA: TGTGCCAGCAGCCAACGACAATGGGGCAGGTCAAACACTGAAGCTTTCTTT; clone size: -; V gene: TRBV11-3; D gene: -; J gene: TRBJ1-1
CDR3 protein: CASSGIDRSYEQYF; CDR3 DNA: TGCGCCAGCAGCGGAATAGACAGATCCTACGAGCAGTACTTC; clone size: -; V gene: TRBV5-1; D gene: -; J gene: TRBJ2-7
CDR3 protein: CSAPEGLGYTF; CDR3 DNA: TGCAGTGCCCCGGAGGGCCTCGGCTACACCTTC; clone size: -; V gene: TRBV20-1; D gene: -; J gene: TRBJ1-2
CDR3 protein: CASSHGRAAGNTIYF; CDR3 DNA: TGTGCCAGCAGCCACGGGAGGGCCGCTGGAAACACCATATATTTT; clone size: -; V gene: TRBV7-6; D gene: -; J gene: TRBJ1-3
CDR3 protein: CATRPSAGTGFYEQYF; CDR3 DNA: TGTGCCACCAGACCGTCGGCGGGGACAGGGTTTTACGAGCAGTACTTC; clone size: -; V gene: TRBV15; D gene: TRBD1; J gene: TRBJ2-7
CDR3 protein: CASSLSGTGNYGYTF; CDR3 DNA: TGTGCCAGCAGCCTCTCCGGGACAGGGAACTATGGCTACACCTTC; clone size: -; V gene: TRBV14; D gene: TRBD1; J gene: TRBJ1-2
CDR3 protein: CASSTWTGGENTEAFF; CDR3 DNA: TGTGCCAGTAGTACGTGGACAGGGGGCGAGAACACTGAAGCTTTCTTT; clone size: -; V gene: TRBV19; D gene: TRBD1; J gene: TRBJ1-1